The following is a T cell receptor (beta chain) sequence with its context. Libraries were prepared by immunoSEQ multiplex PCR; TCRdb keeps only in-frame clonotypes and omits some of them. There are about 61,000 clones in the sample; roughly four fifths occur only once, and around 3.4% lies in the top ten. The CDR3 is 17 amino acids. CDR1 MDHEN and CDR2 SYDVKM come from the germline V gene. Trimming left V 5 bases short and J 0 bases short, with 19 bases between. The sample belongs to a study of OX40 agonist ivuxolimab in advanced cancers. This TCR came from an adult with an advanced solid tumor such as melanoma, head and neck, liver or kidney cancer. The chain joins TRBV28 to TRBJ1-1; a possible D gene is TRBD1 (6 bases). The source was CD4+ or CD8+ T cells sorted from blood, collected in a trial of the OX40 agonist ivuxolimab. The CDR3 sequence: CASSPPQGNLMNTEAFF. The CDR3 DNA is TGTGCCAGCAGTCCCCCCCAGGGGAATCTCATGAACACTGAAGCTTTCTTT.